These T cell receptor beta chains were read from a single sample in a study of monozygotic twins with inflammatory bowel disease. TCRdb reprocessed the 5' RACE reads and stores each CDR3 protein as one record, lacking DNA. The sample holds approximately 160,000 distinct CDR3 sequences. Sequenced material: blood. These receptors came from a human donor with ulcerative colitis or Crohn's disease, or a healthy co-twin of an affected twin (not recorded which). Both conserved end residues are part of each CDR3.

CDR3 protein: CASSRSGQGEWQYF
V gene: TRBV5-6
J gene: TRBJ2-7

CDR3 protein: CASSPGTGYTGELFF
V gene: TRBV7-9
J gene: TRBJ2-2

CDR3 protein: CSADRGGKNTEAFF
V gene: TRBV20-1
J gene: TRBJ1-1

CDR3 protein: CASGLVREVTGELFF
V gene: TRBV12-5
J gene: TRBJ2-2

CDR3 protein: CASSAGWGARTESYNEQFF
V gene: TRBV6-2/TRBV6-3
J gene: TRBJ2-1

CDR3 protein: CASSQVLPTRDRGAGANVLTF
V gene: TRBV3-1
J gene: TRBJ2-6

CDR3 protein: CASKPRETGTYEQYF
V gene: TRBV4-2
J gene: TRBJ2-7

CDR3 protein: CSAPVGFSTDTQYF
V gene: TRBV29-1
J gene: TRBJ2-3

CDR3 protein: CASSLEAGGYGYTF
V gene: TRBV5-1
J gene: TRBJ1-2

CDR3 protein: CASSHTGDRAYEQYF
V gene: TRBV3-1
J gene: TRBJ2-7

CDR3 protein: CASSSDRYPNQPQHF
V gene: TRBV6-5
J gene: TRBJ1-5

CDR3 protein: CASSLEGAFPTDTQYF
V gene: TRBV5-6
J gene: TRBJ2-3

CDR3 protein: CAIRPQDRYEQYF
V gene: TRBV10-3
J gene: TRBJ2-7

CDR3 protein: CASSPTDTQYF
V gene: TRBV7-2
J gene: TRBJ2-3

CDR3 protein: CSASGLAGAIDTQYF
V gene: TRBV20-1
J gene: TRBJ2-3

CDR3 protein: CASSSPTGAKLFF
V gene: TRBV7-8
J gene: TRBJ1-4

CDR3 protein: CSVENEGQGSQETQYF
V gene: TRBV29-1
J gene: TRBJ2-5

CDR3 protein: CASSQTFGVQPQHF
V gene: TRBV4-1
J gene: TRBJ1-5

CDR3 protein: CASSQAIELAGDYEQYF
V gene: TRBV3-1
J gene: TRBJ2-7

CDR3 protein: CSATIGPIGKEELFF
V gene: TRBV20-1
J gene: TRBJ1-4

CDR3 protein: CASTRGSVTEAFF
V gene: TRBV12-3/TRBV12-4
J gene: TRBJ1-1

CDR3 protein: CSARRAGVNTGELFF
V gene: TRBV20-1
J gene: TRBJ2-2

CDR3 protein: CASSHHRGNQPQHF
V gene: TRBV27
J gene: TRBJ1-5

CDR3 protein: CAISESGGNQPQHF
V gene: TRBV10-3
J gene: TRBJ1-5

CDR3 protein: CASSQGGGVNEKLFF
V gene: TRBV3-1
J gene: TRBJ1-4

CDR3 protein: CASSFVPGTGSYEQYF
V gene: TRBV27
J gene: TRBJ2-7

CDR3 protein: CASSASTTLRTDTQYF
V gene: TRBV7-9
J gene: TRBJ2-3

CDR3 protein: CSVEGGLAPDTQYF
V gene: TRBV29-1
J gene: TRBJ2-3

CDR3 protein: CASTTPTGELFF
V gene: TRBV5-1
J gene: TRBJ2-2

CDR3 protein: CASSLGLPAETQYF
V gene: TRBV12-3/TRBV12-4
J gene: TRBJ2-5

CDR3 protein: CSAGHLVQETQYF
V gene: TRBV20-1
J gene: TRBJ2-5

CDR3 protein: CASSQQDRNEKLFF
V gene: TRBV4-3
J gene: TRBJ1-4

CDR3 protein: CASSLMPGNQPQHF
V gene: TRBV27
J gene: TRBJ1-5

CDR3 protein: CSALTRTVQETQYF
V gene: TRBV29-1
J gene: TRBJ2-5

CDR3 protein: CASSQETGTNYGYTF
V gene: TRBV4-2
J gene: TRBJ1-2

CDR3 protein: CASSLAAFQGRGANVLTF
V gene: TRBV12-3/TRBV12-4
J gene: TRBJ2-6

CDR3 protein: CSAGGQGALNTEAFF
V gene: TRBV20-1
J gene: TRBJ1-1

CDR3 protein: CASSYMAQPQHF
V gene: TRBV12-3/TRBV12-4
J gene: TRBJ1-5

CDR3 protein: CATSRDAPSSYEQYF
V gene: TRBV15
J gene: TRBJ2-7

CDR3 protein: CASSFGSQNTEAFF
V gene: TRBV27
J gene: TRBJ1-1

CDR3 protein: CASSLVRLAASHEQYF
V gene: TRBV7-9
J gene: TRBJ2-7